The TCR beta chain described here comes from a study of cytomegalovirus exposure and HLA in healthy donors. Remarks on this clone: Its antigen is undetermined.

General observations from the study: Segments of the TCR beta V type were, in most cases, productive about 87% or about 30% of the time in an earlier analysis. When the data were analyzed later, several of the most significant clusters appeared to be linked to common viral pathogens. What was likely a sequencing artifact was a cluster of highly shared sequence variants.

The PCR contained 60 Vbeta and 13 Jbeta primers. Measured with immunoSEQ multiplex PCR; TCRdb has only the in-frame clones, and not every one. The sample lists over 150,000 clones, around 82% seen once, with about 0.39% in the top ten. Trimming at V came to 4 bases and at J to 4 bases, leaving 4 bases not matched to a gene. CDR3 length: 14 residues. Germline lookup yields CDR1 SEHNR and CDR2 FQNEAQ (reference sequence). The TCR originated in a boy between 2 and 10 years old in good health and CMV-seronegative. The chain recombines TRBV7-9 with TRBJ2-7; 10 positions agree with TRBD2. Sample: PBMCs. For the CDR3, the DNA is TGTGCCAGCAGCTATAGCGGGAGGAAATACGAGCAGTACTTC. Its protein product is CASSYSGRKYEQYF. The variable domain in full, with the rest retrieved from reference TRBV7-9 and TRBJ2-7, is DTGVSQNPRHKITKRGQNVTFRCDPISEHNRLYWYRQTLGQGPEFLTYFQNEAQLEKSRLLSDRFSAERPKGSFSTLEIQRTEQGDSAMYLCASSYSGRKYEQYFGPGTRLTVT.